The 24 T cell receptor beta chains listed next were all sequenced from one sample in a study of CD8+ T cells in alopecia areata listed by TCRdb under 2018. Pooled mouse cutaneous lymph node cells were stained for CD4, CD8alpha, NKG2D, NKG2ACE and other markers, then sorted on a BD Influx. The library relied on the immunoSEQ multiplex PCR assay. To provide template for TCR sequencing, every sample had RNA extracted and reverse transcribed into cDNA. TCRdb retrieved this table from immuneACCESS and kept in-frame rearrangements only. Not all clones are present; in checked studies, unresolved V genes account for under half, and no reason is known for the remainder. For this sample, 250,000 or so clones are listed, none of them singletons. The leading ten clones occupy about 1.2% of the sample. The specimen was CD4+ T cells sorted from a lymph node. Receptors were obtained from a C3H/HeJ mouse with alopecia areata. This line of mice carries MHC haplotype H2-k.

In regard to this clone: Gene names and germline refer to mouse. The read ends 3 residues shy of where the CDR3 ends; the end is completed using the germline J gene. Other DNA sequences in the same sample also yield this CDR3. V gene TRBV5 combines with J gene TRBJ1-6; possibly TRBD1 for D (6 bases). TRBJ1-6 is an ORF, and what it does is uncertain. CDR3 size: 15 residues. Trimming shortened V by 0 bases and J by 5 bases, and 8 bases separated the two germline ends. In germline, CDR1 is LGHNA, CDR2 YNLKQL (reference sequence). The sequenced CDR3 bases are TGTGCCAGCAGCCAAGATAGGACAGATAATTCGCCC. Translation gives CASSQDRTDNSP. The full CDR3 protein is CASSQDRTDNSPLYF.

In this sample, this clone turned up a few times. Mouse names are used for the genes. The sequence runs out 4 residues before the end of the CDR3; the remainder is reconstructed from the germline J gene. The chain carries TRBV13-1 and TRBJ2-4, with 9 nucleotides matching TRBD2. Germline V gene sequence: CDR1 NSHNY, CDR2 SYGAGN. The trim removed 4 bases at V and 0 bases at J, leaving 6 bases unmatched. This CDR3 has 16 residues. The CDR3 bases that were read are TGTGCCAGCAGTCCTGACTGGGGGTCTAGTCAAAAC. Translated: CASSPDWGSSQN. The full CDR3 protein is CASSPDWGSSQNTLYF.

A word on this clone: All gene names here are mouse names. Coverage ceases 4 residues before the CDR3 finishes, and the germline J gene fills in the end. This rearrangement joins TRBV13-1 to TRBJ2-5, with 9 bases aligning to TRBD2. Trimming removed 1 base from V and 1 base from J; junction bases left unmatched: 1. The CDR3 spans 15 residues. Per the germline V gene, CDR1 is NSHNY and CDR2 is SYGAGN. The part of the CDR3 DNA that was read is TGTGCCAGCAGTGATCGACTGGGGGACCAAGAC. As protein: CASSDRLGDQD. The entire CDR3 protein reads CASSDRLGDQDTQYF.

Regarding this clone: Genes and germline are mouse. The read falls 4 residues short of the CDR3 end, and the missing part is taken from the germline J gene. The chain couples TRBV19 to TRBJ1-1; 10 bases line up with TRBD1. The V segment lost 4 bases and the J segment 3 bases; nucleotides outside the gene matches: 6. Germline CDR1 reads FNHDT; CDR2 reads SITEND (reference sequence). The CDR3 has 15 residues. The CDR3 DNA, read in part, is TGTGCCAGCAGTCCTCCCGGGACAGGGGACACA. Translation gives CASSPPGTGDT. The CDR3 reads in full as CASSPPGTGDTEVFF.

This clone was seen repeatedly, ten times or more. The gene names given are mouse names. The read comes to an end 4 residues before the CDR3 does, leaving the germline J gene to fill in the end. The chain joins TRBV13-1 to TRBJ2-1; 8 bases fit TRBD1. CDR3 length: 13 residues. CDR1 is NSHNY, CDR2 SYGAGN, per germline. This CDR3 reads CASSGTGNTEQFF. CDR3 DNA (partial): TGTGCCAGCAGTGGGACAGGGAATACT.

Comments on this clone: Each gene name is a mouse one. The sequenced fragment ends 4 residues before the CDR3 boundary, so the rest is inferred from the germline J gene. Within the sample, other DNA sequences also encode this same CDR3. The chain links TRBV13-2 to TRBJ2-1; 8 nucleotides match TRBD2. This CDR3 has 15 residues. The germline V gene encodes CDR1 NNHNN and CDR2 SYGAGS (reference sequence). J was trimmed by 1 base and V by 3 bases; bases with no gene match: 3. The CDR3 protein is CASGVTGGNYAEQFF. The sequenced part of the CDR3 DNA is TGTGCCAGCGGTGTCACTGGGGGAAACTATGCT.

As for this clone: Gene names refer to mouse genes. The read halts 4 residues ahead of the CDR3 end, with the missing end drawn from the germline J gene. The chain is built from TRBV13-3 and TRBJ2-3, with 7 nucleotides matching TRBD2. V lost 3 bases to trimming and J lost 0 bases; unmatched junction nucleotides: 4. The CDR3 length is 15 residues. Germline assignment: CDR1 NNHDY and CDR2 SYVADS. Here the CDR3 reads CASSVGLESAETLYF. The sequenced part of the CDR3 DNA is TGTGCCAGCAGTGTCGGACTGGAGAGTGCAGAA.

This clone has more than one count but fewer than ten. Gene names and germline refer to mouse. CDR3 region: CASSPSENSPLYF. The DNA read from the CDR3 is TGTGCCAGCAGCCCCTCAGAGAATTCGCCC. The rearrangement links TRBV5 to TRBJ1-6; D is unclear. The DNA ends 3 residues before the CDR3 does, and the rest of the CDR3 is filled in from the germline J gene. TRBJ1-6 is placed among ORFs of uncertain function. CDR1 and CDR2 (germline): LGHNA, YNLKQL (reference sequence). CDR3 length equals 13 residues. With 4 bases removed from V and 7 bases from J, the gap between germline ends came to 8 bases.

As for this clone: Gene names follow the mouse nomenclature. The CDR3 end falls 4 residues outside the read, so it is completed with the germline J gene. This CDR3 is also generated by other DNA sequences in the sample. The V call is TRBV5, the J call TRBJ2-2; 10 nucleotides align to TRBD2. Germline V lookup: CDR1 LGHNA, CDR2 YNLKQL (reference sequence). Unmatched junction bases numbered 0, after V lost 3 bases and J lost 5 bases. The CDR3 runs to 14 residues. The covered CDR3 bases are TGTGCCAGCAGCCAGACTGGGGGGACCGGG. It specifies CASSQTGGTG. The CDR3 in full is CASSQTGGTGQLYF.

This clone was observed a handful of times. Mouse names are used for the genes. From the germline J gene comes the end of the CDR3, since the read stops 4 residues before it. The rearrangement links TRBV12-2 to TRBJ1-2; 7 bases fit TRBD1. V trimming: 0 bases; J trimming: 0 bases; junction bases outside the gene matches: 12. The CDR3 runs 18 residues. Germline V gene data show CDR1 as SGHLS and CDR2 as HYDKME. Incomplete CDR3 DNA: TGTGCCAGCTCTCTCGAGGGGGAAAGAGGGACAGCAAACTCC. It encodes CASSLEGERGTANS. The entire CDR3 reads CASSLEGERGTANSDYTF.

Of note for this clone: Gene names and germline refer to mouse. The observed sequence ends 4 residues before the CDR3 terminus, with the missing tail filled in from the germline J gene. The V and J genes are TRBV29 and TRBJ2-7; TRBD1 aligns across 7 bases. The CDR3 loop spans 12 amino acids. Germline V gene lookup returns CDR1 MSHET and CDR2 SYDVDS. V was clipped by 9 bases and J by 2 bases; unmatched bases: 4. CDR3 region: CASNRGPYEQYF. Incomplete CDR3 DNA: TGTGCTAGTAACAGGGGTCCCTAT.

This clone was found a few times. The genes and germline here are from mouse. The read ends 4 residues before the CDR3 terminus; that terminus is restored from the germline J gene. V is TRBV19 and J is TRBJ2-3; tentatively, D is TRBD1 (5 bases). Trimming shortened V by 1 base and J by 1 base, and 10 bases separated the two germline ends. The CDR3 is 15 residues long. Germline V gives CDR1 FNHDT, CDR2 SITEND (reference sequence). The CDR3 sequence is CASSISPTGAETLYF. The sequenced part of the CDR3 DNA is TGTGCCAGCAGTATAAGCCCGACAGGTGCAGAA.

Details on this clone: Genes and germline come from the mouse. Partial CDR3 DNA: TGTGCCAGCAGTGATGGCAGGGATTCCTATAATTCGCCC. It yields the protein CASSDGRDSYNSP. The entire CDR3 is CASSDGRDSYNSPLYF. This chain joins TRBV13-1 and TRBJ1-6, with D possibly matching TRBD1 (5 bases). The CDR3 end falls 3 residues outside the read, so it is completed with the germline J gene. TRBJ1-6 is an ORF; its function is uncertain. The germline CDR1 and CDR2 sequences are NSHNY and SYGAGN. There are 16 residues in the CDR3. Trimming stripped 0 bases from V and 0 bases from J, with 7 bases between.

This clone was seen a few times. The gene symbols are mouse symbols. The CDR3 end lies 4 residues beyond the end of the read and is filled in from the germline J gene. The same CDR3 can be traced to other DNA sequences in this sample. The gene calls are TRBV19 and TRBJ2-3, with 11 bases identical to TRBD2. The germline V gene has CDR1 FNHDT and CDR2 SITEND (reference sequence). Losses at the gene ends were 4 bases for V and 0 bases for J; bases not matched to a gene: 4. The CDR3 spans 16 residues. CDR3 in amino acids: CASSPGLGASAETLYF. The CDR3 bases that were read are TGTGCCAGCAGTCCGGGACTGGGGGCTAGTGCAGAA.

This clone was picked up a small number of times. Gene names and germline match the mouse. With the read ending 4 residues before the CDR3 end, the germline J gene is used to fill in that end. The chain uses TRBV2 and TRBJ1-2, with 7 nucleotides matching TRBD1. Trimming took 3 bases from V and 0 from J; bases not matched to a gene: 4. The CDR3 runs to 15 residues. The germline V gene has CDR1 LGHNA and CDR2 YSYQKL. CDR3 protein: CASSHRQGANSDYTF. The sequenced part of the CDR3 DNA is TGTGCCAGCAGCCATCGACAGGGTGCAAACTCC.

A remark on this clone: The germline and genes are mouse ones. The CDR3 extends 4 residues past the end of the read, so its final part is completed from the germline J gene. J is TRBJ2-5 and V is TRBV13-1; 12 bases align to TRBD1. Germline CDR1 NSHNY, CDR2 SYGAGN. Trimming took 4 bases from V and 2 from J; bases not matched to a gene: 5. The CDR3 totals 16 residues. CDR3 residues: CASSNRDRGLQDTQYF. CDR3 bases read: TGTGCCAGCAGTAACCGGGACAGGGGGCTCCAAGAC.

Remarks on this clone: Each gene name is a mouse one. The CDR3 bases that were read are TGTGCCAGCAGGGGGGACAAGAACTCC. This codes for CASRGDKNS. The entire CDR3 sequence reads CASRGDKNSDYTF. The chain combines TRBV13-1 with TRBJ1-2, with D possibly TRBD1 on 6 matching bases. The read comes to an end 4 residues before the CDR3 does, leaving the germline J gene to fill in the end. Per the germline V gene, CDR1 is NSHNY and CDR2 is SYGAGN. With 5 bases removed from V and 2 bases from J, the gap between germline ends came to 10 bases. This CDR3 has 13 amino acids.

This clone was seen more than once but under ten times. The gene symbols are mouse symbols. Sequencing ends 4 residues short of the CDR3 end; the germline J gene provides the rest. The chain recombines TRBV1 with TRBJ1-2, with D possibly being TRBD1 (6 bases). V was clipped by 3 bases and J by 4 bases, with 12 bases between them. The CDR3 has 14 amino acids. CDR1 NSQYPW and CDR2 LRSPGD come from the germline V gene (reference sequence). The covered CDR3 bases are TGCACCTGCAGTGCCAGGGGATCGGGCTCC. This gives the protein CTCSARGSGS. The full CDR3 sequence reads CTCSARGSGSDYTF.

To note about this clone: Mouse names are used for the genes. The read ends 4 residues shy of where the CDR3 ends; the end is completed using the germline J gene. This chain links TRBV19 with TRBJ2-1; TRBD1 matches 10 bases. The CDR3 extends over 15 amino acids. V lost 3 bases and J lost 3; bases outside the gene matches: 3. Germline loops: CDR1 FNHDT, CDR2 SITEND (reference sequence). CDR3 loop: CASSRGQGIYAEQFF. The part of the CDR3 DNA that was read is TGTGCCAGCAGTAGGGGACAGGGGATCTATGCT.

In its sample, this clone was seen a few times. The germline and genes are mouse ones. The observed sequence ends 4 residues before the CDR3 terminus, with the missing tail filled in from the germline J gene. The V gene is TRBV19, the J gene TRBJ1-1; D remains unclear. This CDR3 has 13 residues. The germline CDR1 and CDR2 sequences are FNHDT and SITEND (reference sequence). V was clipped by 2 bases and J by 0 bases, with 5 bases between them. CDR3 protein: CASSMPANTEVFF. CDR3 DNA, as far as it was read: TGTGCCAGCAGTATGCCAGCAAACACA.

This clone has more than one count but fewer than ten. Gene and germline names: mouse. The read halts 4 residues ahead of the CDR3 end, with the missing end drawn from the germline J gene. Additional DNA sequences in this sample encode the identical CDR3. The chain has TRBV1 and TRBJ2-7, with 7 bases lining up with TRBD2. The germline gives CDR1 NSQYPW, CDR2 LRSPGD (reference sequence). The CDR3 is 13 residues long. The CDR3 DNA, read in part, is TGCACCTGCAGTGCAGTGACTGGGTAT. This gives the protein CTCSAVTGY. The whole CDR3 is CTCSAVTGYEQYF.

This clone was seen only a few times. The genes are named according to mouse. The read is 4 residues too short to cover the CDR3 end, so that end is filled in from the germline J gene. This CDR3 is also generated by other DNA sequences in the sample. The chain uses TRBV19 and TRBJ2-7, with 7 bases identical to TRBD1. The CDR3 sequence is 11 residues long. Looked up from germline, CDR1 is FNHDT and CDR2 is SITEND (reference sequence). The chain's CDR3 is CASTQGYEQYF. The CDR3 bases that were read are TGTGCCAGCACACAGGGGTAT.

On this clone itself: A read error may be the cause here, since a much bigger clone is one base away. Any gene name here is a mouse gene name. The read is 4 residues too short to cover the CDR3 end, so that end is filled in from the germline J gene. Other DNA sequences within the sample encode an identical CDR3. The chain links TRBV13-1 to TRBJ2-2, with 9 bases that match TRBD2. Losses at the gene ends were 3 bases for V and 2 bases for J; bases not matched to a gene: 2. The length of the CDR3 is 15 residues. Germline V CDR1 and CDR2: NSHNY, SYGAGN. The CDR3 sequence is CASSGTGVNTGQLYF. Partial CDR3 DNA: TGTGCCAGCAGTGGGACTGGGGTGAACACCGGG.

To note about this clone: The genes are named according to mouse. The read ends 4 residues before the CDR3 terminus; that terminus is restored from the germline J gene. The rearrangement uses TRBV13-3 and TRBJ2-7, with TRBD1 matching over 11 bases. The V segment lost 5 bases and the J segment 3 bases; nucleotides outside the gene matches: 4. The CDR3 is 14 residues long. Germline V lookup: CDR1 NNHDY, CDR2 SYVADS. Incomplete CDR3 DNA: TGTGCCAGCAGACCCGGGACAGGGGGCTAT. This gives the protein CASRPGTGGY. In full, the CDR3 is CASRPGTGGYEQYF.